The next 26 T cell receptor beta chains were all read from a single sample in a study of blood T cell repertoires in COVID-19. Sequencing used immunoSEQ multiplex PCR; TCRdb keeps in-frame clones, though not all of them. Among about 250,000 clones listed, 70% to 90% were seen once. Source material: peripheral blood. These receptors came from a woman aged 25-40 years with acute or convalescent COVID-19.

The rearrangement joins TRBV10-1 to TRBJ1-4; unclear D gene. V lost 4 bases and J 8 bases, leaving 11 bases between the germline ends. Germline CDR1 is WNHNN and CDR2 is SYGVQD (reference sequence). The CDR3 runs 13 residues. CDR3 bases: TGCGCCAGCAGTGGCCACAAGAGGGAAAAACTGTTTTTT. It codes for CASSGHKREKLFF.

The CDR3 loop reads CAVGGASIYNEQFF. The CDR3 coding sequence is TGTGCCGTCGGGGGTGCATCTATTTACAATGAGCAGTTCTTC. The chain couples TRBV19 to TRBJ2-1, with TRBD2 as a possible D gene (6 bases). The CDR3 spans 14 residues. Germline CDR1 reads LNHDA; CDR2 reads SQIVND (reference sequence). V was pared by 11 bases and J by 4 bases, with 18 bases between.

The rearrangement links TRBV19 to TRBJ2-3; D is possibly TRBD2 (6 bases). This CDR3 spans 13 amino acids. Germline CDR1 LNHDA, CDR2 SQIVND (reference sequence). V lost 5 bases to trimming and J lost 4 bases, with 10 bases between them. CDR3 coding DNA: TGTGCCAGTAGTTCTTGGGGGGCAGATACGCAGTATTTT. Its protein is CASSSWGADTQYF.

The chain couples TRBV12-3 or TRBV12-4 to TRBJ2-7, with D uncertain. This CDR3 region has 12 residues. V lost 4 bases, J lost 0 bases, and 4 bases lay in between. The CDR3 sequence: CASSSFSYEQYF. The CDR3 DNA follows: TGTGCCAGCAGTTCATTCTCCTACGAGCAGTACTTC.

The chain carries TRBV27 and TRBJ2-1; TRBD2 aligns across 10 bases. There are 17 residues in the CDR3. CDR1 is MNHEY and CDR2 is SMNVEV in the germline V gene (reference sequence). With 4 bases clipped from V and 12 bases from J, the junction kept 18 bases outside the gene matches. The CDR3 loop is CASSSSVGTSVRSRQFF. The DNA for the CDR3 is TGTGCCAGCAGTTCATCCGTCGGGACTAGCGTCCGTAGTAGGCAGTTCTTC.

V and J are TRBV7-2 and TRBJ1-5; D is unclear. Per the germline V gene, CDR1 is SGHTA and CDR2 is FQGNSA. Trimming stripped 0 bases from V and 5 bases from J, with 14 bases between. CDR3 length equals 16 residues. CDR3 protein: CASSLALGALDQPQHF. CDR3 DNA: TGTGCCAGCAGCTTAGCGCTAGGCGCCCTGGATCAGCCCCAGCATTTT.

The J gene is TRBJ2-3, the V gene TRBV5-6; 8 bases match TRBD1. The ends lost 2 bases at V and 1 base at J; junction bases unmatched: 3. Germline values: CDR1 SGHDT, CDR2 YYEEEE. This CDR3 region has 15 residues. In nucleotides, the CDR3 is TGTGCCAGCAGCTTTAAGGGACAGGGCACAGATACGCAGTATTTT. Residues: CASSFKGQGTDTQYF.

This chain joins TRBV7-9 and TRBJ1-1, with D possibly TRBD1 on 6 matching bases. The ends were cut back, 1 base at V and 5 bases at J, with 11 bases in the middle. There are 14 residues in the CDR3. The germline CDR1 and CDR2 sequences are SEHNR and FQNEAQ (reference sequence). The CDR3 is CASSLVLGATEAFF. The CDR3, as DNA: TGTGCCAGCAGCTTAGTCTTGGGGGCTACTGAAGCTTTCTTT.

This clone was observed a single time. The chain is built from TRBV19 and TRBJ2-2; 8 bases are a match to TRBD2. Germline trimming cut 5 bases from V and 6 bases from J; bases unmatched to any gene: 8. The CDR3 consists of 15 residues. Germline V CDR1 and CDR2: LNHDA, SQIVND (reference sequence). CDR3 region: CASSSSGSGAGELFF. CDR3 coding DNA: TGTGCCAGTAGTTCCAGCGGGAGTGGCGCCGGGGAGCTGTTTTTT.

The CDR3: CSVEEYDRGLGYTF. In DNA form, the CDR3 reads TGCAGCGTTGAAGAATATGACAGGGGGCTCGGCTACACCTTC. The rearrangement links TRBV29-1 to TRBJ1-2; 10 bases line up with TRBD1. The trim removed 0 bases at V and 8 bases at J, leaving 6 bases unmatched. This CDR3 is 14 amino acids long. Germline CDR1 and CDR2: SQVTM and ANQGSEA.

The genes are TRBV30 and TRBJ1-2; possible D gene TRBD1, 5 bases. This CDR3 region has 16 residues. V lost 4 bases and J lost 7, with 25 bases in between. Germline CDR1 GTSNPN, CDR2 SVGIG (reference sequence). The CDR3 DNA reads TGTGCCTGGAACAGGCCCGGTTCGCTTGGAAACCTTGGCTACACCTTC. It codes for CAWNRPGSLGNLGYTF.

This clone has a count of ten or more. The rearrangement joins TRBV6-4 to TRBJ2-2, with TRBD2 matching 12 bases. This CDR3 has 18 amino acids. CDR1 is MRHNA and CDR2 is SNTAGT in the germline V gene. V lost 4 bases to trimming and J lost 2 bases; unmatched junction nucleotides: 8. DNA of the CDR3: TGTGCCAGCAGTGGGACTAGCGGGAAAACCAGAAACACCGGGGAGCTGTTTTTT. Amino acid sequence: CASSGTSGKTRNTGELFF.

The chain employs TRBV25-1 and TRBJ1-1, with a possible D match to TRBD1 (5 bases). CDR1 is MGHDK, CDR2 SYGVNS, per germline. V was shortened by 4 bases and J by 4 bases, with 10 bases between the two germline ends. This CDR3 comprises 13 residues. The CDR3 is CASSVGVTTEAFF. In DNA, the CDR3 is TGTGCCAGCAGTGTAGGGGTTACCACTGAAGCTTTCTTT.

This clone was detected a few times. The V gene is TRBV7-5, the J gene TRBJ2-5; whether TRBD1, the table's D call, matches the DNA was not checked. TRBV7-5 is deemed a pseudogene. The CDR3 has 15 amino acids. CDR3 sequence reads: CARSPRRLGLETQYF. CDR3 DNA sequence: TGTGCCAGAAGCCCCAGAAGGCTGGGCCTAGAGACCCAGTACTTC.

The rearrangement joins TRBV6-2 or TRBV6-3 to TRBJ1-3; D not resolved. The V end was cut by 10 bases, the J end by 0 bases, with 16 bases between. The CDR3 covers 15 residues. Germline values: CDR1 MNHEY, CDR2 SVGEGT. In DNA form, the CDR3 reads TGTGCCATCAGCCTTCCGTTCGGCTCTGGAAACACCATATATTTT. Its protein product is CAISLPFGSGNTIYF.

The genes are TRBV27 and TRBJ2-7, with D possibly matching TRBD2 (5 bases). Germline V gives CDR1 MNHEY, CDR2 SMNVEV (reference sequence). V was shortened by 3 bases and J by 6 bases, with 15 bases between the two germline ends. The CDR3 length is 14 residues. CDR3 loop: CASSFGRLRSEQYF. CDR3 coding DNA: TGTGCCAGCAGTTTTGGCAGACTACGTAGCGAGCAGTACTTC.

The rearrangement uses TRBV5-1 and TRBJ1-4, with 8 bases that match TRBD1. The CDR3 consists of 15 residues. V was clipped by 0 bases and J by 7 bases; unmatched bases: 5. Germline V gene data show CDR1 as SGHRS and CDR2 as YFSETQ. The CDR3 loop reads CASSLAQGAREKLFF. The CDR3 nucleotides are TGCGCCAGCAGCTTGGCTCAGGGGGCGCGTGAAAAACTGTTTTTT.

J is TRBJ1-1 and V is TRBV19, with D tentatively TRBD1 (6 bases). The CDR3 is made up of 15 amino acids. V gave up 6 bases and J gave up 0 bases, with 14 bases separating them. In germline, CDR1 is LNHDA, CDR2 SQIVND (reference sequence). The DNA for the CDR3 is TGTGCCAGTAGCGACACCGGACAGATGAACACTGAAGCTTTCTTT. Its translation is CASSDTGQMNTEAFF.

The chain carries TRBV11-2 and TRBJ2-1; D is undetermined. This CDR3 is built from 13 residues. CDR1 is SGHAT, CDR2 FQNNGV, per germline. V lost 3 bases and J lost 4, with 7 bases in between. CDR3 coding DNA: TGTGCCAGCAGCTTGTACTGGTACAATGAGCAGTTCTTC. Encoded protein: CASSLYWYNEQFF.

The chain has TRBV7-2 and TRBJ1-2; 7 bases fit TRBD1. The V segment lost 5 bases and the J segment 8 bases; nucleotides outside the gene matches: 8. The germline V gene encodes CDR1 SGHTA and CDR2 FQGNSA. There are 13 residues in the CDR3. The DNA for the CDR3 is TGTGCCAGCAGCCTTGGACAGGCCTTAGGCTACACCTTC. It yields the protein CASSLGQALGYTF.

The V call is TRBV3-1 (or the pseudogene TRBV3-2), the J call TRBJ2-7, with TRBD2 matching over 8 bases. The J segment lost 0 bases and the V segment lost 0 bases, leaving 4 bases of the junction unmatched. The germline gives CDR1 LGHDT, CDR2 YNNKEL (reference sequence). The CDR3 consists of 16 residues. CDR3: CASSQDWGLVSYEQYF. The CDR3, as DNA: TGTGCCAGCAGCCAAGATTGGGGACTAGTCTCCTACGAGCAGTACTTC.

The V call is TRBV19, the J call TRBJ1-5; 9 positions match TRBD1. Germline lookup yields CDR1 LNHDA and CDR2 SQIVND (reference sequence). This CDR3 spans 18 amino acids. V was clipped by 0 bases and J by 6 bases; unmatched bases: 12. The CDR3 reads CASSIDEQGAKFGQPQHF. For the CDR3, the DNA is TGTGCCAGTAGTATAGACGAACAGGGGGCGAAGTTTGGTCAGCCCCAGCATTTT.

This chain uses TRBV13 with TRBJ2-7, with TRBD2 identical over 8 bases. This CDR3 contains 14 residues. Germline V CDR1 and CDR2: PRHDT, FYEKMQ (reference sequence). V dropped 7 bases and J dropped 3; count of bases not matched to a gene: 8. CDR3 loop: CASKRLATNYEQYF. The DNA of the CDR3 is TGTGCCAGCAAAAGACTAGCGACAAACTACGAGCAGTACTTC.

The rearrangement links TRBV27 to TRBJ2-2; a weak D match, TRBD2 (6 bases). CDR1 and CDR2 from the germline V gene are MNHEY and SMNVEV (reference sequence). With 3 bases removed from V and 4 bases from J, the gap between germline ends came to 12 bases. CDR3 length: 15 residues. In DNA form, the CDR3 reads TGTGCCAGCAGTTTTCCGGGACTTCCCACCGGGGAGCTGTTTTTT. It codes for CASSFPGLPTGELFF.

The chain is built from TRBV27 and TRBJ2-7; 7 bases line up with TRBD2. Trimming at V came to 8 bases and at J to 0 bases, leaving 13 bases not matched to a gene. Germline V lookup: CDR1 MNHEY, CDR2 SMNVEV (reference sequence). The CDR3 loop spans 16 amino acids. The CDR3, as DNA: TGTGCCAGCCTGGGAGCTAGCGGCCTTTTCTCCTACGAGCAGTACTTC. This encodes CASLGASGLFSYEQYF.

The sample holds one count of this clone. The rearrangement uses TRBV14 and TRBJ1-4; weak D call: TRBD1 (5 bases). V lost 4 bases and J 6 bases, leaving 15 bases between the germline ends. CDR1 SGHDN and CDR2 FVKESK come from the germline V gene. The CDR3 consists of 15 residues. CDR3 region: CASSRSREGHEKLFF. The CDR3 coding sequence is TGTGCCAGCAGCCGATCCAGGGAGGGCCATGAAAAACTGTTTTTT.